A single sample is the source of the 15 T cell receptor delta chains below, sequenced in a study of gamma-delta T cells after stem cell transplantation. TCRdb reapplied CATT to the RT-PCR reads. The sample yields some 16,000 delta-chain clones, roughly 9% seen once. Sequenced: gamma-delta T cells. These receptors were taken from a human donor. It is not recorded whose cells these are; they may come from a transplant donor.

This clone was counted only a few times. TCRdb has a much larger clone's protein, which differs at residue 11 from the translation of this DNA, likely because of a read error; what is shown is the protein translated from the DNA. The chain recombines TRDV2 with TRDJ1, with unresolved D. The CDR3 extends over 20 amino acids. Germline assignment: CDR1 GEAIGNYY and CDR2 EKD. V dropped 1 base and J dropped 2 bases, with 28 bases sitting between them. The CDR3 nucleotides are TGTGCCTGTGACACGGTCGCAGGGCACCAAGTGGCCCCCAGGACCGATAAACTCATCTTT. Its translation: CACDTVAGHQVAPRTDKLIF.

A note on this clone: TCRdb records a much larger clone's protein for this DNA, with a difference at residue 10 that likely arises from a read error; the protein given is the translation of the DNA. The chain carries TRDV2 and TRDJ1; D unclear. Germline V gene lookup returns CDR1 GEAIGNYY and CDR2 EKD. This CDR3 has 17 amino acids. V dropped 0 bases and J dropped 0 bases, with 16 bases sitting between them. Here the CDR3 DNA reads TGTGCCTGTGACACCGTAAGACCCAAAGAGTACACCGATAAACTCATCTTT. This encodes CACDTVRPKEYTDKLIF.

This clone showed up just a few times. A read error likely explains why the TCRdb protein, taken from a much larger clone, differs from this DNA's translation at residue 9; the protein shown is translated from the DNA. This sequence joins TRDV2 and TRDJ1, with TRDD3 matching 7 bases. Per the germline V gene, CDR1 is GEAIGNYY and CDR2 is EKD. The CDR3 is 17 residues long. V shed 3 bases, J shed 0 bases, and the junction held 12 bases outside the gene matches. In nucleotides, the CDR3 is TGTGCCTGTGACGCAGTACTGGGGACTCCGTACACCGATAAACTCATCTTT. This sequence encodes CACDAVLGTPYTDKLIF.

This clone was seen a handful of times. TCRdb has a much larger clone's protein, which differs at residue 5 from the translation of this DNA, likely because of a read error; what is shown is the protein translated from the DNA. The chain joins TRDV2 to TRDJ3; D remains ambiguous. Per germline, CDR1 GEAIGNYY and CDR2 EKD. There are 19 residues in the CDR3. V lost 3 bases and J lost 0, with 17 bases in between. CDR3 DNA sequence: TGTGCCTGTGACGCCGTCGAGGAATCCAGCTCCTGGGACACCCGACAGATGTTTTTC. It specifies CACDAVEESSSWDTRQMFF.

The table lists this clone with a few counts. This rearrangement joins TRDV2 to TRDJ4, with 9 bases that match TRDD3. The germline gives CDR1 GEAIGNYY, CDR2 EKD. V trimming: 0 bases; J trimming: 6 bases; junction bases outside the gene matches: 25. This CDR3 comprises 20 residues. The CDR3: CACDTVERGDTDYAAGTLIF. CDR3 nucleotide sequence: TGTGCCTGTGACACCGTCGAGAGGGGGGATACCGATTATGCAGCCGGAACCCTGATCTTT.

This clone showed up just a few times. This likely traces to a read error, being one base from a far larger clone. Different DNA sequences within this sample yield the same CDR3. The chain employs TRDV2 and TRDJ1; 8 bases fit TRDD3. Germline V gives CDR1 GEAIGNYY, CDR2 EKD. This CDR3 is built from 19 residues. The CDR3 reads CACDTLVLLGEKYTDKLIF. In DNA, the CDR3 is TGTGCCTGCGACACCTTGGTTTTGCTGGGGGAAAAGTACACCGATAAACTCATCTTT.

A remark on this clone: TCRdb records a much larger clone's protein for this DNA, with a difference at residue 13 that likely arises from a read error; the protein given is the translation of the DNA. This rearrangement joins TRDV2 to TRDJ1, with 10 positions matching TRDD3. This CDR3 comprises 17 residues. Germline values: CDR1 GEAIGNYY, CDR2 EKD. The CDR3, as DNA: TGTGCCTGTGACCGACTGGGGGATGCGCTGTACACCGGTAAACTCATCTTT. Amino acid sequence: CACDRLGDALYTGKLIF.

Note on this clone: Other DNA sequences within the sample encode an identical CDR3. The V gene is TRDV1, the J gene TRDJ1; 10 bases are a match to TRDD3. The CDR3 covers 28 residues. CDR1 is TSWWSYY and CDR2 is QGS in the germline V gene. DNA of the CDR3: TGTGCGATTGGGCTCACAGCGCGGGAGGCCTTCTCCTATAAAGGGGGATACGCAGGGCATCAATACACCGATAAACTCATCTTT. Its protein product is CAIGLTAREAFSYKGGYAGHQYTDKLIF.

In this sample, this clone turned up many times. A clone one base away is much larger, so this may be a read error. J is TRDJ1 and V is TRDV2, with D perhaps matching TRDD3 (6 bases). Germline loops: CDR1 GEAIGNYY, CDR2 EKD. The CDR3 is 14 amino acids. CDR3 sequence: CARDTVGDTDKLIF. The CDR3 region has the DNA TGTGCCCGTGACACCGTTGGGGATACCGATAAACTCATCTTT.

About this clone itself: A read error likely explains why the TCRdb protein, taken from a much larger clone, differs from this DNA's translation at residue 17; the protein shown is translated from the DNA. The chain uses TRDV1 and TRDJ1, with 8 bases identical to TRDD3. V lost 9 bases and J lost 2; bases outside the gene matches: 35. From germline, CDR1 is TSWWSYY and CDR2 QGS. CDR3 length equals 23 residues. CDR3 nucleotides: TGTGCTCTGCCAGGGGACGGCCCCCTGCCGACCATGGGGGATCCCATCGTGACCGATAAACTCATCTTT. It yields the protein CALPGDGPLPTMGDPIVTDKLIF.

This clone occurred a few times. It is likely a read error: a sequence one base away is far more abundant. The sample carries other DNA sequences with the same CDR3. This chain joins TRDV2 and TRDJ3; tentative D call: TRDD3 (6 bases). The CDR3 length is 19 residues. The germline CDR1 and CDR2 sequences are GEAIGNYY and EKD. The CDR3 spells CACDTAGGRSSWDTRQMFF. CDR3 in DNA: TGTGCCTGTGACACGGCCGGGGGACGTAGCTCCTGGGACACCCGGCAGATGTTTTTC.

As for this clone: The protein held in TCRdb is that of a much larger clone and does not match this DNA's translation at residue 16, likely because of a read error; the protein shown is translated from the DNA. The chain has TRDV1 and TRDJ1; 8 nucleotides line up with TRDD3. V trimming: 3 bases; J trimming: 0 bases; junction bases outside the gene matches: 24. The germline gives CDR1 TSWWSYY, CDR2 QGS. This CDR3 contains 22 residues. The CDR3 reads CALGEGVPIRGIREKDTDKLIF. CDR3 bases: TGTGCTCTTGGGGAGGGGGTTCCTATTCGAGGGATACGCGAGAAAGACACCGATAAACTCATCTTT.

On this clone: The protein in TCRdb stems from a much larger clone and differs at residue 3 from this DNA's translation, likely a read error; here the protein is translated from the DNA. The same CDR3 can be traced to other DNA sequences in this sample. This chain connects TRDV3 to TRDJ1; 12 bases line up with TRDD3. CDR1 and CDR2 (germline): TVYSNPD, GDNSRS (reference sequence). The CDR3 sequence is 17 residues long. The CDR3 bases are TGTGCCCTTAGTGACCTACTGGGGGATACCAACACCGATAAACTCATCTTT. Translated, it gives CALSDLLGDTNTDKLIF.

This clone was seen only a few times. TCRdb's protein, taken from a much larger clone, differs from this DNA's translation at residues 7, 9 and 13, likely owing to a read error; the protein displayed comes from the DNA. The V call is TRDV1, the J call TRDJ1; tentatively, D is TRDD2 (6 bases). This CDR3 has 17 amino acids. The germline CDR1 and CDR2 sequences are TSWWSYY and QGS. Trimming shortened V by 5 bases and J by 6 bases, and 25 bases separated the two germline ends. CDR3 DNA sequence: TGTGCTCTTGGGAAACGACTCACATTGCGGGCTTCCTATAAACTCATCTTT. This translates into CALGKRLTLRASYKLIF.

This clone was counted a few times. TCRdb's entry gives the protein of a much larger clone, which mismatches this DNA's translation at residue 3, likely from a read error; the protein reported here is translated from the DNA. The chain recombines TRDV2 with TRDJ1, with D unresolved. The CDR3 extends over 15 amino acids. From germline, CDR1 is GEAIGNYY and CDR2 EKD. The CDR3 here is CAWDTVGLNTDKLIF. CDR3 bases: TGTGCCTGGGACACCGTTGGGCTCAACACCGATAAACTCATCTTT.